The 23 T cell receptor beta chains below come from one sample, sequenced in a study of graft-versus-host responses after intestinal transplantation. Which antigens these TCRs recognize remains unknown. The protocol was immunoSEQ multiplex PCR, while the TCRdb copy is restricted to in-frame clones and leaves out a portion. The table has about 93,000 clones, 85% to 95% seen once; the top ten hold about 0.5%. This sample comprised unstimulated CD8+ T cells sorted from spleen or lymph node cells, obtained before intestinal transplant. Source of these receptors: a human donor who received an intestinal transplant.

In its sample, this clone was seen once. J is TRBJ2-5 and V is TRBV29-1; D gene uncertain. The germline V and J ends were trimmed by 3 bases and 7 bases, with 12 bases remaining between them. CDR3 size: 12 residues. Per germline, CDR1 SQVTM and CDR2 ANQGSEA. The CDR3 reads CSVEVPPGTQYF. For the CDR3, the DNA is TGCAGCGTTGAGGTACCTCCGGGGACCCAGTACTTC.

In this sample, this clone turned up once. The chain recombines TRBV7-9 with TRBJ2-1; 13 nucleotides align to TRBD2. Germline V gene data show CDR1 as SEHNR and CDR2 as FQNEAQ (reference sequence). The junction had 19 bases not matched to a gene; V was cut back by 5 bases and J by 9 bases. The CDR3 length is 19 residues. CDR3 DNA: TGTGCCAGCAGCCATGACTTACGGTGGACTAGCGGGAGCTGGTGTGAGCAGTTCTTC. Its protein product is CASSHDLRWTSGSWCEQFF.

The rearrangement joins TRBV7-9 to TRBJ2-7; D unresolved. The V and J ends lost 5 bases and 4 bases respectively, with 12 bases between them. Germline CDR1 is SEHNR and CDR2 is FQNEAQ (reference sequence). The CDR3 has 13 amino acids. The CDR3, as DNA: TGTGCCAGCAGCCCCGAAGCCGTATACGAGCAGTACTTC. Translating it yields CASSPEAVYEQYF.

This chain uses TRBV5-6 with TRBJ2-5; 7 bases match TRBD2. In germline, CDR1 is SGHDT, CDR2 YYEEEE. This CDR3 contains 16 residues. V shed 4 bases, J shed 4 bases, and the junction held 13 bases outside the gene matches. CDR3 nucleotide sequence: TGTGCCAGCAGCGACGGACTAGTCGGTTCTTCAGAGACCCAGTACTTC. Residues: CASSDGLVGSSETQYF.

The chain joins TRBV7-2 to TRBJ1-5; 9 positions match TRBD1. This CDR3 has 18 residues. After removal of 1 base from V and 0 bases from J, the junction contained 7 bases not matched to a gene. Germline V CDR1 and CDR2: SGHTA, FQGNSA. CDR3 bases: TGTGCCAGCAGCTTAGAGGGACAGGGCCTTTATAGCAATCAGCCCCAGCATTTT. The encoded protein is CASSLEGQGLYSNQPQHF.

This chain joins TRBV5-6 and TRBJ2-7; possibly TRBD2 for D (7 bases). The ends were cut back, 5 bases at V and 4 bases at J, with 10 bases in the middle. The CDR3 totals 12 residues. Germline assignment: CDR1 SGHDT and CDR2 YYEEEE. CDR3 DNA: TGTGCCAGCAGGGGGGGGCCGTACGAGCAGTACTTC. It encodes CASRGGPYEQYF.

V gene TRBV19 combines with J gene TRBJ2-7, with a tentative D call TRBD1 (7 bases). Germline values: CDR1 LNHDA, CDR2 SQIVND (reference sequence). The CDR3 spans 15 residues. The CDR3 DNA reads TGTGCAACTTCGGAGGGGGCGTTCGTTGGATACGAGCAGTACTTC. Its protein is CATSEGAFVGYEQYF.

J is TRBJ2-5 and V is TRBV10-2, with a tentative D call TRBD2 (5 bases). The CDR3 is 14 residues long. The ends were cut back, 6 bases at V and 1 base at J, with 12 bases in the middle. Germline V gene lookup returns CDR1 WSHSY and CDR2 SAAADI. In nucleotides, the CDR3 is TGCGCCAGCAGGAAACTAGTATCCCAAGAGACCCAGTACTTC. Amino acids: CASRKLVSQETQYF.

The table lists this clone with a few counts. In DNA form, the CDR3 reads TGTGCCAGTAGTATGGGGCATCTCATGCATTTT. Protein: CASSMGHLMHF. The chain couples TRBV19 to TRBJ1-5, with D tentatively TRBD1 (5 bases). This CDR3 is 11 amino acids long. Per germline, CDR1 LNHDA and CDR2 SQIVND (reference sequence). Trimming left V 3 bases short and J 15 bases short, with 12 bases between.

The chain joins TRBV30 to TRBJ1-2; a weak D match, TRBD1 (5 bases). V lost 3 bases to trimming and J lost 1 base, with 6 bases between them. The CDR3 has 12 amino acids. Germline CDR1 GTSNPN, CDR2 SVGIG (reference sequence). The CDR3 reads CAWRTVNYGYTF. CDR3 bases: TGTGCCTGGAGGACAGTTAACTATGGCTACACCTTC.

The CDR3 DNA sequence: TGTGCCAGCAGTCCAGAGGGTATCCAAGAGACCCAGTACTTC. Protein sequence: CASSPEGIQETQYF. The chain combines TRBV6-5 with TRBJ2-5; D might be TRBD2 (5 bases). The CDR3 is 14 residues long. CDR1 is MNHEY and CDR2 is SVGAGI in the germline V gene. The V end was cut by 5 bases, the J end by 1 base, with 11 bases between.

The rearrangement joins TRBV19 to TRBJ2-1, with D tentatively TRBD1 (5 bases). V gave up 0 bases and J gave up 5 bases, with 14 bases separating them. This CDR3 has 16 residues. In germline, CDR1 is LNHDA, CDR2 SQIVND (reference sequence). This chain's CDR3 is CASSIEVRATHNEQFF. The CDR3 coding sequence is TGTGCCAGTAGTATAGAGGTCAGGGCGACGCACAATGAGCAGTTCTTC.

This clone was recorded once. The chain couples TRBV11-2 to TRBJ1-5; 8 bases agree with TRBD1. Germline lookup yields CDR1 SGHAT and CDR2 FQNNGV. V lost 3 bases to trimming and J lost 2 bases; unmatched junction nucleotides: 0. This CDR3 is 14 amino acids long. The CDR3 DNA follows: TGTGCCAGCAGCTTGACAGGGGGCAATCAGCCCCAGCATTTT. It is translated as CASSLTGGNQPQHF.

The rearrangement links TRBV19 to TRBJ1-2; D is perhaps TRBD1 (5 bases). This CDR3 contains 14 residues. V gave up 6 bases and J gave up 2 bases, with 13 bases separating them. Germline CDR1 reads LNHDA; CDR2 reads SQIVND (reference sequence). CDR3 nucleotides: TGTGCCAGTAGCTTTGGGGCGGTGAACTATGGCTACACCTTC. Its translation: CASSFGAVNYGYTF.

This sequence joins TRBV9 and TRBJ2-3; TRBD2 might be the D (5 bases). Germline values: CDR1 SGDLS, CDR2 YYNGEE. The CDR3 spans 15 residues. Trimming cost V 2 bases and J 3 bases, with 13 bases left between them. DNA for the CDR3: TGTGCCAGCAGCGTGTTTACTAGAGGAACAGATACGCAGTATTTT. It is translated as CASSVFTRGTDTQYF.

The rearrangement links TRBV9 to TRBJ1-2, with 7 nucleotides matching TRBD1. The germline gives CDR1 SGDLS, CDR2 YYNGEE. After removal of 2 bases from V and 6 bases from J, the junction contained 4 bases not matched to a gene. The CDR3 covers 13 residues. The CDR3 DNA sequence: TGTGCCAGCAGCGTTCACAGGGGAAATGGCTACACCTTC. Residues: CASSVHRGNGYTF.

The chain recombines TRBV10-2 with TRBJ2-3; D is ambiguous. This CDR3 is 12 amino acids long. The V end lost 2 bases, the J end lost 4 bases, and 4 bases lay between the germline ends. CDR1 and CDR2 from the germline V gene are WSHSY and SAAADI. Written as DNA, the CDR3 is TGCGCCAGCAGTGAGCCTCCAGATACGCAGTATTTT. This encodes CASSEPPDTQYF.

The chain carries TRBV5-6 and TRBJ2-7, with D tentatively TRBD2 (6 bases). The CDR3 runs to 14 residues. The V gene lost 0 bases and the J gene lost 6 bases, with 13 bases spanning the gap. The germline gives CDR1 SGHDT, CDR2 YYEEEE. CDR3 nucleotides: TGTGCCAGCAGCTTGGTCAGCGGGCGGGCCGAGCAGTACTTC. It codes for CASSLVSGRAEQYF.

The table lists this clone with a count of one. The rearrangement links TRBV18 to TRBJ1-5; 9 bases are shared with TRBD1. V lost 3 bases to trimming and J lost 5 bases; unmatched junction nucleotides: 8. This CDR3 is 16 amino acids long. Looked up from germline, CDR1 is KGHSH and CDR2 is LQKENI. The CDR3 nucleotides are TGTGCCAGCTCACCGGGGGGACAGGGTATCTATCAGCCCCAGCATTTT. As protein: CASSPGGQGIYQPQHF.

The chain carries TRBV12-5 and TRBJ1-2, with TRBD1 matching 8 bases. This CDR3 has 14 residues. The junction had 3 bases not matched to a gene; V was cut back by 2 bases and J by 4 bases. From germline, CDR1 is LGHNT and CDR2 FRNRAP. CDR3 loop: CASGLSGGVYGYTF. As DNA, the CDR3 is TGTGCTAGTGGTTTGTCAGGGGGCGTCTATGGCTACACCTTC.

This chain connects TRBV4-1 to TRBJ2-3; D gene unclear. V lost 4 bases and J lost 0, with 14 bases in between. Germline V CDR1 and CDR2: MGHRA, YSYEKL. The length of the CDR3 is 16 residues. This CDR3 is CASSRRLQSSTDTQYF. CDR3 coding DNA: TGCGCCAGCAGCCGTAGACTCCAATCTAGCACAGATACGCAGTATTTT.

This clone was observed once. The chain couples TRBV19 to TRBJ1-2, with 7 nucleotides matching TRBD1. J gave up 7 bases and V 0 bases, and 5 bases lay outside the gene matches. This CDR3 is built from 14 residues. CDR1 and CDR2 (germline): LNHDA, SQIVND (reference sequence). Here the CDR3 DNA reads TGTGCCAGTAGTATAGACCCAGGGGGACTTGGCTACACCTTC. Its translation is CASSIDPGGLGYTF.

J is TRBJ2-3 and V is TRBV14; TRBD2 agrees at 8 bases. V was clipped by 3 bases and J by 9 bases; unmatched bases: 5. Germline V CDR1 and CDR2: SGHDN, FVKESK. The CDR3 has 13 amino acids. The CDR3 here is CASSQATSETQYF. In DNA form, the CDR3 reads TGTGCCAGCAGCCAGGCGACTAGCGAGACGCAGTATTTT.